Each of the 8 T cell receptor beta chains below was sequenced from the same sample in a study of shared clonotypes between healthy human individuals (dated by TCRdb to about 2020). The library was produced with the immunoSEQ multiplex PCR assay. The table was pulled from immuneACCESS by TCRdb, which kept in-frame rearrangements only. Such tables lose some clones; where checked, under half of the loss comes from unresolved V genes, and the rest has no known cause. This sample gives some 2,100,000 clones in total; approximately 95% of them show up just once. The ten biggest clones cover about 0.13% of the sample. Specimen: naive CD4+ T cells sorted from blood. The sample's cell subset or site, from its label and the paper: CD45RA+ positively selected. These receptors were taken from a man in his late teens or twenties in good health.

The chain employs TRBV18 and TRBJ1-1; D is uncertain. V shed 5 bases and J shed 5 bases, with 3 bases lying between them. CDR3 size: 10 residues. CDR1 and CDR2 (germline): KGHSH, LQKENI. The CDR3 nucleotides are TGTGCCAGCTCATCGACTGAAGCTTTCTTT. Protein sequence: CASSSTEAFF.

Regarding this clone: In the same sample, other DNA sequences code for this CDR3. This sequence joins TRBV7-3 and TRBJ1-1; D not certain. Germline V gene data show CDR1 as SGHTA and CDR2 as FQGTGA. CDR3 length equals 14 residues. Trimming removed 1 base at V and 1 base at J, with 7 bases between. CDR3 coding DNA: TGTGCCAGCAGCTTAATGGGTGGGAACACTGAAGCTTTCTTT. It encodes CASSLMGGNTEAFF.

CDR3 amino acids: CASSLSGLTSYEQYF. The CDR3 bases are TGTGCCAGCAGCCTGAGCGGGCTAACCTCCTACGAGCAGTACTTC. This chain joins TRBV5-5 and TRBJ2-7; weak D call: TRBD2 (6 bases). The V gene lost 4 bases and the J gene lost 0 bases, with 14 bases spanning the gap. The CDR3 has 15 amino acids. Looked up from germline, CDR1 is SGHKS and CDR2 is YYEKEE (reference sequence).

V and J are TRBV4-2 and TRBJ2-3; TRBD2 is a possible D gene (5 bases). The CDR3 sequence is 15 residues long. From germline, CDR1 is LGHNA and CDR2 YNFKEQ. The ends were cut back, 6 bases at V and 5 bases at J, with 18 bases in the middle. CDR3 loop: CASRDGNGKGDTQYF. In DNA, the CDR3 is TGTGCCAGCAGGGACGGGAACGGGAAAGGAGATACGCAGTATTTT.

CDR3 amino acids: CAWSRTGPSLYGYTF. The CDR3 nucleotides read TGTGCCTGGAGCAGGACAGGGCCTTCCCTCTATGGCTACACCTTC. The chain recombines TRBV30 with TRBJ1-2; 8 bases match TRBD1. Germline V gene sequence: CDR1 GTSNPN, CDR2 SVGIG (reference sequence). Losses at the gene ends were 3 bases for V and 4 bases for J; bases not matched to a gene: 10. This CDR3 has 15 residues.

J is TRBJ2-7 and V is TRBV6-1, with 7 bases that match TRBD1. The CDR3 is 15 residues long. CDR1 MNHNS and CDR2 SASEGT come from the germline V gene. Trimming removed 2 bases from V and 0 bases from J; junction bases left unmatched: 4. For the CDR3, the DNA is TGTGCCAGCAGTGAATGGGGACAGAGCTCCTACGAGCAGTACTTC. It yields the protein CASSEWGQSSYEQYF.

The chain is built from TRBV5-1 and TRBJ2-3, with 7 bases that match TRBD2. CDR1 and CDR2 from the germline V gene are SGHRS and YFSETQ. The CDR3 runs to 15 residues. Trimming cost V 1 base and J 0 bases; bases outside gene matches: 2. CDR3 residues: CASSLNGGSTDTQYF. The CDR3 coding sequence is TGCGCCAGCAGCTTGAACGGGGGGAGCACAGATACGCAGTATTTT.

This chain connects TRBV10-3 to TRBJ1-3; 12 nucleotides align to TRBD1. Trimming removed 2 bases from V and 2 bases from J; junction bases left unmatched: 4. Germline assignment: CDR1 ENHRY and CDR2 SYGVKD. CDR3 length: 17 residues. As DNA, the CDR3 is TGTGCCATCAGTGAGCGGGACAGGGGGCTGACTGGAAACACCATATATTTT. It is translated as CAISERDRGLTGNTIYF.